Shown below are 32 T cell receptor beta chains from a single sample sequenced in a study of CXCR3-negative and CXCR3-positive naive CD8 T cells. Broader study findings: Researchers report that CXCR3-positive naive cells carry more hydrophobic TRB CDR3s than CXCR3-negative naive cells.

The libraries of TRB cDNA were prepared using 5' RACE with UMI labels. TCRdb derives one entry per CDR3 protein from the 5' RACE reads, leaving out DNA. There are approximately 89,000 distinct CDR3 sequences in the sample, with around 0.53% held by the top ten. For these receptors, no antigen is known. Material for sequencing was naive CXCR3+ CD8+ T cells from blood. Subset defined: CD45RO-CCR7+CD27+CD95- naive CD8+ T cells expressing CXCR3 (TNR3+). The receptors here all came from a human donor in good health. Some clones in this sample may be carry-over from other donors' samples.

The CDR3 here is CSVVQGWEHTF. V usage is TRBV29-1 and J usage is TRBJ1-2; the TRBD1 assignment by TCRdb is unverifiable without DNA. Germline CDR1 SQVTM, CDR2 ANQGSEA. The CDR3 loop spans 11 amino acids.

This chain links TRBV7-9 with TRBJ2-5; the TCRdb call, TRBD1, lacks DNA for checking. This CDR3 contains 14 residues. The germline V gene encodes CDR1 SEHNR and CDR2 FQNEAQ (reference sequence). CDR3 loop: CASGDSRVQETQYF.

The V and J genes are TRBV4-2 and TRBJ1-5. CDR3 length: 12 amino acids. The germline gives CDR1 LGHNA, CDR2 YNFKEQ. The CDR3 sequence is CASSSSSQPQHF.

The rearrangement joins TRBV5-1 to TRBJ2-2; TCRdb's assignment of TRBD1 cannot be checked, as there is no DNA. CDR1 and CDR2 (germline): SGHRS, YFSETQ. There are 15 residues in the CDR3. CDR3 protein: CASSLDPGGTGELFF.

This chain connects TRBV18 to TRBJ2-3; the D call of TRBD2 rests on TCRdb alone, since no DNA is present to check it. CDR3 length: 18 residues. Germline V gene data show CDR1 as KGHSH and CDR2 as LQKENI. This CDR3 is CASSPPVGLAGITDTQYF.

The chain combines TRBV4-2 with TRBJ2-7; the D call from TCRdb, TRBD2, cannot be confirmed without DNA. This CDR3 region has 16 residues. Germline CDR1 reads LGHNA; CDR2 reads YNFKEQ. CDR3 protein: CASSQEASGASYEQYF.

The rearrangement links TRBV13 to TRBJ2-4; TCRdb calls TRBD2, which cannot be checked without DNA. The CDR3 runs to 17 residues. In germline, CDR1 is PRHDT, CDR2 FYEKMQ (reference sequence). The CDR3 here is CASSLGSREKAKNIQYF. The full variable domain, its missing parts supplied by reference TRBV13 and TRBJ2-4, is AAGVIQSPRHLIKEKRETATLKCYPIPRHDTVYWYQQGPGQDPQFLISFYEKMQSDKGSIPDRFSAQQFSDYHSELNMSSLELGDSALYFCASSLGSREKAKNIQYFGAGTRLSVL.

The V call is TRBV5-1, the J call TRBJ1-1; there is no DNA to check the TCRdb D call of TRBD1. CDR3 length: 13 amino acids. From germline, CDR1 is SGHRS and CDR2 YFSETQ. The CDR3 loop is CASSVVGDTEAFF.

This rearrangement joins TRBV6-6 to TRBJ2-3. This CDR3 comprises 13 residues. Per germline, CDR1 MNHNY and CDR2 SVGAGI (reference sequence). The CDR3 is CASSYSETDTQYF.

The chain carries TRBV6-5 and TRBJ1-1; TCRdb selects TRBD1, and the lack of DNA leaves this call unchecked. This CDR3 region has 15 residues. Germline V gene lookup returns CDR1 MNHEY and CDR2 SVGAGI. The chain's CDR3 is CASTHQPGVKLEAFF.

This rearrangement joins TRBV4-1 to TRBJ2-2; there is no DNA to check the TCRdb D call of TRBD2. Germline-derived CDR1 and CDR2 are MGHRA and YSYEKL. The CDR3 runs to 18 residues. CDR3 region: CASSHADSSAGGVGELFF.

The chain employs TRBV7-7 and TRBJ2-2; TCRdb names TRBD1, which stays unverified in the absence of DNA. Germline V gene sequence: CDR1 SSHAT, CDR2 FNYEAQ (reference sequence). The CDR3 runs to 16 residues. This CDR3 is CASRAGGQGNTGELFF.

The chain has TRBV28 and TRBJ2-1. Germline assignment: CDR1 MDHEN and CDR2 SYDVKM. The CDR3 loop spans 13 amino acids. This CDR3 is CASGPTNYNEQFF.

The V gene is TRBV28, the J gene TRBJ2-5. The CDR3 has 18 residues. The germline gives CDR1 MDHEN, CDR2 SYDVKM. CDR3 sequence reads: CASNGRPVQTQYQETQYF.

The chain links TRBV29-1 to TRBJ2-7. Germline-derived CDR1 and CDR2 are SQVTM and ANQGSEA. CDR3 length: 16 residues. The CDR3 here is CSVEIPRTLESYEQYF.

The CDR3 protein is CASSSIGQGAVEETQYF. The chain is built from TRBV7-9 and TRBJ2-5; TCRdb names TRBD1, which stays unverified in the absence of DNA. The germline V gene has CDR1 SEHNR and CDR2 FQNEAQ (reference sequence). This CDR3 has 17 amino acids.

The chain has TRBV10-3 and TRBJ2-7. CDR1 and CDR2 from the germline V gene are ENHRY and SYGVKD. CDR3 size: 13 residues. The CDR3 protein is CAISLDGSYEQYF.

This rearrangement joins TRBV6-2 or TRBV6-3 to TRBJ2-2; TCRdb's D call of TRBD1 is untestable without DNA. The CDR3 spans 18 residues. Per the germline V gene, CDR1 is MNHEY and CDR2 is SVGEGT. The CDR3 region is CASSYSPGRRWKAGELFF.

This chain links TRBV9 with TRBJ2-1; TCRdb's D call, TRBD1, is unchecked because there is no DNA. Germline assignment: CDR1 SGDLS and CDR2 YYNGEE. The CDR3 sequence is 15 residues long. This CDR3 is CASSKGLQPPDEQFF.

V usage is TRBV28 and J usage is TRBJ2-7; the D call of TRBD2 rests on TCRdb alone, since no DNA is present to check it. Germline V gene lookup returns CDR1 MDHEN and CDR2 SYDVKM. This CDR3 comprises 16 residues. The CDR3 protein is CASSPDRESSGYEQYF.

The J gene is TRBJ1-1, the V gene TRBV20-1; TCRdb reports TRBD1, a call that lacks DNA to check it against. This CDR3 is 12 amino acids long. Germline loops: CDR1 DFQATT, CDR2 SNEGSKA (reference sequence). Here the CDR3 reads CSATRLNTEAFF.

The genes are TRBV6-5 and TRBJ1-2; TCRdb calls TRBD1, which cannot be checked without DNA. Germline loops: CDR1 MNHEY, CDR2 SVGAGI. The CDR3 is 15 amino acids. This chain's CDR3 is CASSLTFRDRYGYTF.

CDR3 sequence: CASSVGGSIGETQYF. The chain links TRBV9 to TRBJ2-5; the D gene TCRdb calls, TRBD2, cannot be checked with no DNA. The CDR3 loop spans 15 amino acids. CDR1 is SGDLS, CDR2 YYNGEE, per germline.

The chain joins TRBV7-9 to TRBJ2-5; TCRdb outputs TRBD1, but without DNA this stays unchecked. Germline assignment: CDR1 SEHNR and CDR2 FQNEAQ (reference sequence). The CDR3 is 14 amino acids. The chain's CDR3 is CASSWTGGVETQYF.

The chain has TRBV6-2 or TRBV6-3 and TRBJ2-2; the D call from TCRdb, TRBD2, cannot be confirmed without DNA. This CDR3 contains 17 residues. The germline CDR1 and CDR2 sequences are MNHEY and SVGEGT. The CDR3 protein is CASRRSGGWWNTGELFF.

CDR3 sequence reads: CASSPTTGMGEQYF. J is TRBJ2-7 and V is TRBV7-8; checking the TCRdb D call of TRBD1 is not possible without DNA. The CDR3 is made up of 14 amino acids. CDR1 is SGHVS, CDR2 FQNEAQ, per germline.

The chain is built from TRBV28 and TRBJ2-2; TCRdb's assignment of TRBD2 cannot be checked, as there is no DNA. CDR1 is MDHEN, CDR2 SYDVKM, per germline. This CDR3 comprises 15 residues. Here the CDR3 reads CASSLGSLHTGELFF. The full variable domain, in which reference TRBV28 and TRBJ2-2 provide the parts outside the CDR3, is DVKVTQSSRYLVKRTGEKVFLECVQDMDHENMFWYRQDPGLGLRLIYFSYDVKMKEKGDIPEGYSVSREKKERFSLILESASTNQTSMYLCASSLGSLHTGELFFGEGSRLTVL.

This chain joins TRBV28 and TRBJ2-7; TCRdb picks TRBD2, but there is no DNA to check that call. CDR1 is MDHEN and CDR2 is SYDVKM in the germline V gene. This CDR3 has 17 residues. The CDR3 reads CASRISGWSLRSFEQYF.

V and J are TRBV12-3 or TRBV12-4 and TRBJ2-7; TCRdb calls TRBD1, which cannot be checked without DNA. CDR3 length: 15 amino acids. CDR3 protein: CASSFLGQASYEQYF.

This chain links TRBV7-9 with TRBJ2-7; the TRBD1 assignment by TCRdb is unverifiable without DNA. Per germline, CDR1 SEHNR and CDR2 FQNEAQ (reference sequence). This CDR3 has 15 residues. CDR3 protein: CASSLATGVYHEQYF.

The chain joins TRBV29-1 to TRBJ2-2; TCRdb proposes TRBD2, but this gene call is untestable without DNA. CDR1 is SQVTM, CDR2 ANQGSEA, per germline. This CDR3 is 16 amino acids long. CDR3 amino acids: CSVVGGESLNTGELFF.

This chain joins TRBV6-5 and TRBJ2-5; TCRdb selects TRBD1, and the lack of DNA leaves this call unchecked. The germline CDR1 and CDR2 sequences are MNHEY and SVGAGI. The CDR3 consists of 17 residues. CDR3 loop: CASSYIRDSDFQETQYF.